This T cell receptor beta chain was found in a study of blood T cell repertoires in COVID-19. Overall study context: T cells, B-cell-depleted T cells, or PBMCs supplied cDNA or gDNA.

The CDR3 runs to 16 residues. The germline CDR1 and CDR2 sequences are SGDLS and YYNGEE. V was shortened by 4 bases and J by 4 bases, with 18 bases between the two germline ends. Clones were read by immunoSEQ multiplex PCR, and TCRdb kept only the in-frame ones, dropping some. The sample holds 150,000 to 250,000 clones, roughly 92% seen once. The rearrangement links TRBV9 to TRBJ1-3, with D perhaps TRBD1 (5 bases). This clonotype originated in a man between 25 and 39 years old with COVID-19, enrolled during active disease. Sample: peripheral blood. CDR3 DNA: TGTGCCAGCAGCCCCCTCAGGGAAGTATTAGGAAACACCATATATTTT. This gives the protein CASSPLREVLGNTIYF. The whole variable domain, remainder taken from reference TRBV9 and TRBJ1-3, is DSGVTQTPKHLITATGQRVTLRCSPRSGDLSVYWYQQSLDQGLQFLIQYYNGEERAKGNILERFSAQQFPDLHSELNLSSLELGDSALYFCASSPLREVLGNTIYFGEGSWLTVV.